These 28 T cell receptor beta chains were all obtained from the same sample, sequenced in a study of CD8 T cells in ankylosing spondylitis. Study results and caveats: Roughly 8 highly homologous variants made up a TCR beta motif, and this motif appeared characteristic of ankylosing spondylitis blood.

TCRdb re-derived calls from the 5' RACE reads in MiXCR, one entry per CDR3 protein. The repertoire holds about 220,000 distinct CDR3 sequences, with 15% to 20% as singletons. The antigens for these receptors are not known. The sequenced sample was blood, either unsorted or a sorted T cell fraction (not recorded which). These receptors came from a male donor with ankylosing spondylitis.

The rearrangement links TRBV7-9 to TRBJ2-2; TRBD2 matches at 8 bases. The CDR3 is 15 residues long. Trimming at V came to 1 base and at J to 3 bases, leaving 1 base not matched to a gene. The germline V gene has CDR1 SEHNR and CDR2 FQNEAQ (reference sequence). CDR3 sequence (DNA): TGTGCCAGCAGCTTAGTAGCGGGATACACCGGGGAGCTGTTTTTT. Translating it yields CASSLVAGYTGELFF.

V gene TRBV24-1 combines with J gene TRBJ2-2; a weak D match, TRBD1 (6 bases). Germline CDR1 reads KGHDR; CDR2 reads SFDVKD. The germline V and J ends were trimmed by 9 bases and 4 bases, with 20 bases remaining between them. The length of the CDR3 is 16 residues. The CDR3 loop is CATGDKTTGTTGELFF. CDR3 sequence (DNA): TGTGCCACCGGGGACAAAACGACGGGGACCACCGGGGAGCTGTTTTTT.

This sequence joins TRBV28 and TRBJ1-1; D is uncertain. Germline V gene lookup returns CDR1 MDHEN and CDR2 SYDVKM. This CDR3 comprises 12 residues. V was cut by 3 bases and J by 7 bases, with 9 bases left in between. The CDR3 here is CASSFMSFEAFF. The DNA for the CDR3 is TGTGCCAGCAGTTTTATGTCGTTTGAAGCTTTCTTT.

The chain carries TRBV3-1 and TRBJ2-7, with D tentatively TRBD1 (6 bases). V was trimmed by 0 bases and J by 2 bases, leaving 8 bases between them. The CDR3 length is 14 residues. Germline V gene sequence: CDR1 LGHDT, CDR2 YNNKEL (reference sequence). The CDR3 nucleotides are TGTGCCAGCAGCCAAGATCAGGGGCCCTACGAGCAGTACTTC. Its translation is CASSQDQGPYEQYF.

This clonotype has just a few counts. The J gene is TRBJ2-3, the V gene TRBV7-3, with TRBD1 matching 7 bases. The CDR3 contains 16 residues. The V gene's germline CDR1 is SGHTA and CDR2 FQGTGA. J lost 3 bases, V lost 1 base, and 7 bases had no gene match. In DNA, the CDR3 is TGTGCCAGCAGCTTAAGCCCAGGGGGAAGGACAGATACGCAGTATTTT. Protein: CASSLSPGGRTDTQYF. Full variable domain (outside the CDR3, taken from reference TRBV7-3 and TRBJ2-3): GAGVSQTPSNKVTEKGKYVELRCDPISGHTALYWYRQSLGQGPEFLIYFQGTGAADDSGLPNDRFFAVRPEGSVSTLKIQRTERGDSAVYLCASSLSPGGRTDTQYFGPGTRLTVL.

Ten or more counts support this clonotype. The genes are TRBV29-1 and TRBJ2-7; no firm D call. The CDR3 contains 13 residues. The germline CDR1 and CDR2 sequences are SQVTM and ANQGSEA. V lost 3 bases to trimming and J lost 6 bases, with 15 bases between them. The CDR3 DNA reads as TGCAGCGTTGATTCCCTAGGAGTCGGCGAGCAGTACTTC. This gives the protein CSVDSLGVGEQYF.

This clonotype was seen more than once but under ten times. CDR3 region: CASSLAGSVTEAFF. The CDR3 DNA reads TGTGCCAGCAGCTTAGCTGGTTCGGTGACTGAAGCTTTCTTT. V gene TRBV7-9 combines with J gene TRBJ1-1; D unclear. Between the trimmed V and J ends, which lost 0 bases and 5 bases, there was a span of 10 bases. CDR3 length equals 14 residues. The germline V gene encodes CDR1 SEHNR and CDR2 FQNEAQ (reference sequence). Using reference TRBV7-9 and TRBJ1-1 for the parts outside the CDR3, the full variable domain is DTGVSQNPRHKITKRGQNVTFRCDPISEHNRLYWYRQTLGQGPEFLTYFQNEAQLEKSRLLSDRFSAERPKGSFSTLEIQRTEQGDSAMYLCASSLAGSVTEAFFGQGTRLTVV.

This clonotype was counted only a few times. The genes are TRBV10-2 and TRBJ2-1; D unclear. V was cut by 8 bases and J by 6 bases, with 11 bases left in between. Germline V gene lookup returns CDR1 WSHSY and CDR2 SAAADI. The length of the CDR3 is 12 residues. The CDR3 region is CASGPESNEQFF. The CDR3 nucleotides are TGCGCCAGCGGTCCGGAGAGCAATGAGCAGTTCTTC.

Ten or more counts support this clonotype. CDR3 protein: CASSLTTSGRGDTQYF. The DNA for the CDR3 is TGCGCCAGCAGCCTAACCACTAGCGGGAGGGGTGATACGCAGTATTTT. The V call is TRBV4-3, the J call TRBJ2-3; 13 bases are shared with TRBD2. This CDR3 spans 16 amino acids. Trimming cost V 4 bases and J 6 bases; bases outside gene matches: 7. The germline V gene encodes CDR1 LGHNA and CDR2 YSLEER.

In its sample, this clonotype was seen a few times. V and J are TRBV11-2 and TRBJ2-1; 8 bases agree with TRBD2. The CDR3 length is 14 residues. Looked up from germline, CDR1 is SGHAT and CDR2 is FQNNGV. V shed 1 base, J shed 9 bases, and the junction held 5 bases outside the gene matches. The CDR3 spells CASSLVGGGTEQFF. DNA of the CDR3: TGTGCCAGCAGCTTAGTCGGGGGGGGCACTGAGCAGTTCTTC.

The rearrangement uses TRBV4-1 and TRBJ1-2, with D maybe TRBD1 (6 bases). Trimming took off 1 base at V and 4 bases at J, with 13 bases between the two ends. The CDR3 loop spans 15 amino acids. The germline CDR1 and CDR2 sequences are MGHRA and YSYEKL. CDR3 residues: CASSQGQANPYGYTF. CDR3 in DNA: TGCGCCAGCAGCCAAGGACAGGCAAACCCCTATGGCTACACCTTC.

This clonotype was seen a few times. This chain uses TRBV19 with TRBJ1-1; D remains ambiguous. Germline CDR1 is LNHDA and CDR2 is SQIVND (reference sequence). The CDR3 contains 12 residues. V shed 6 bases and J shed 3 bases, with 8 bases lying between them. DNA of the CDR3: TGTGCCAGTAGAAAAGGTTACACTGAAGCTTTCTTT. Translated: CASRKGYTEAFF.

V is TRBV2 and J is TRBJ2-2; D might be TRBD2 (6 bases). Germline V CDR1 and CDR2: SNHLY, FYNNEI. The CDR3 is 14 amino acids. With 7 bases removed from V and 0 bases from J, the gap between germline ends came to 9 bases. The CDR3 here is CASIPSANTGELFF. As DNA, the CDR3 is TGTGCCAGCATCCCTAGCGCGAACACCGGGGAGCTGTTTTTT.

The V call is TRBV10-3, the J call TRBJ2-7; the match to TRBD1 covers 9 bases. From germline, CDR1 is ENHRY and CDR2 SYGVKD. The CDR3 extends over 15 amino acids. Losses at the gene ends were 6 bases for V and 4 bases for J; bases not matched to a gene: 10. As DNA, the CDR3 is TGTGCCATCAGCTCCCCCGGGACAGGGTGGTACGAGCAGTACTTC. It codes for CAISSPGTGWYEQYF.

This clonotype was detected a few times. The V gene is TRBV7-9, the J gene TRBJ2-7; unclear D gene. In germline, CDR1 is SEHNR, CDR2 FQNEAQ (reference sequence). V lost 5 bases, J lost 2 bases, and 10 bases lay in between. The CDR3 sequence is 13 residues long. The CDR3 spells CASSPLVPYEQYF. DNA of the CDR3: TGTGCCAGCAGCCCCCTTGTACCCTACGAGCAGTACTTC.

The chain has TRBV7-9 and TRBJ2-1, with D possibly being TRBD2 (7 bases). Trimming cost V 2 bases and J 7 bases, with 15 bases left between them. Germline V CDR1 and CDR2: SEHNR, FQNEAQ (reference sequence). This CDR3 comprises 15 residues. This chain's CDR3 is CASSLSGGARNEQFF. CDR3 DNA sequence: TGTGCCAGCAGCTTATCGGGGGGCGCGAGGAATGAGCAGTTCTTC. Supplemented by reference TRBV7-9 and TRBJ2-1, the full variable domain reads DTGVSQNPRHKITKRGQNVTFRCDPISEHNRLYWYRQTLGQGPEFLTYFQNEAQLEKSRLLSDRFSAERPKGSFSTLEIQRTEQGDSAMYLCASSLSGGARNEQFFGPGTRLTVL.

This clonotype appeared a few times. The chain recombines TRBV7-9 with TRBJ2-7; the D call may be TRBD1 or TRBD2 (5 bases each). This CDR3 region has 13 residues. V shed 8 bases and J shed 5 bases, with 16 bases lying between them. The germline gives CDR1 SEHNR, CDR2 FQNEAQ (reference sequence). The CDR3 spells CASGGSNLDEQYF. The CDR3 region has the DNA TGTGCCAGCGGGGGTTCAAATCTCGACGAGCAGTACTTC.

The genes are TRBV5-1 and TRBJ1-5, with D hard to call. Germline-derived CDR1 and CDR2 are SGHRS and YFSETQ. Trimming took off 0 bases at V and 0 bases at J, with 10 bases between the two ends. This CDR3 contains 16 residues. CDR3 DNA sequence: TGCGCCAGCAGCTTGGCTACGGAATATAGCAATCAGCCCCAGCATTTT. It specifies CASSLATEYSNQPQHF.

This clonotype was counted between two and nine times. This rearrangement joins TRBV12-3 or TRBV12-4 to TRBJ2-5; TRBD1 matches at 8 bases. The CDR3 loop spans 15 amino acids. Germline trimming cut 4 bases from V and 5 bases from J; bases unmatched to any gene: 9. This chain's CDR3 is CASSSASGGAETQYF. The CDR3 nucleotides read TGTGCCAGCAGTTCCGCATCAGGGGGCGCGGAGACCCAGTACTTC.

This clonotype appeared a single time. The chain's CDR3 is CASSPPPGAKPQHF. The CDR3 nucleotides are TGTGCCAGCAGTCCCCCGCCGGGGGCCAAGCCCCAGCATTTT. The rearrangement joins TRBV6-4 to TRBJ1-5, with D perhaps matching TRBD1 (6 bases). Germline V gene lookup returns CDR1 MRHNA and CDR2 SNTAGT. The V and J ends lost 5 bases and 8 bases respectively, with 16 bases between them. The CDR3 is 14 amino acids.

This clonotype has just one count. This rearrangement joins TRBV5-1 to TRBJ2-7; TRBD1 matches 12 bases. This CDR3 has 15 amino acids. CDR1 and CDR2 (germline): SGHRS, YFSETQ. The junction had 11 bases not matched to a gene; V was cut back by 7 bases and J by 6 bases. CDR3 residues: CASGNPGTGGAEQYF. The CDR3 coding sequence is TGCGCCAGCGGAAATCCCGGGACAGGGGGCGCCGAGCAGTACTTC. The full variable domain, in which reference TRBV5-1 and TRBJ2-7 provide the parts outside the CDR3, is KAGVTQTPRYLIKTRGQQVTLSCSPISGHRSVSWYQQTPGQGLQFLFEYFSETQRNKGNFPGRFSGRQFSNSRSEMNVSTLELGDSALYLCASGNPGTGGAEQYFGPGTRLTVT.

This clonotype has a handful of counts. The genes are TRBV29-1 and TRBJ2-3, with 10 bases identical to TRBD2. After removal of 3 bases from V and 3 bases from J, the junction contained 9 bases not matched to a gene. The germline V gene has CDR1 SQVTM and CDR2 ANQGSEA. This CDR3 comprises 16 residues. The CDR3 bases are TGCAGCGTTGATGGTCTAGCGGGGGAGGTGACAGATACGCAGTATTTT. This sequence encodes CSVDGLAGEVTDTQYF.

The chain uses TRBV6-1 and TRBJ1-1; the D is unclear. V was cut by 3 bases and J by 0 bases, with 5 bases left in between. Germline lookup yields CDR1 MNHNS and CDR2 SASEGT. The CDR3 spans 13 residues. CDR3 protein: CASSDYMNTEAFF. The CDR3 nucleotides read TGTGCCAGCAGTGATTATATGAACACTGAAGCTTTCTTT.

The chain recombines TRBV27 with TRBJ1-5; D is unresolved. Trimming left V 8 bases short and J 3 bases short, with 8 bases between. This CDR3 has 12 residues. Germline assignment: CDR1 MNHEY and CDR2 SMNVEV (reference sequence). The CDR3, as DNA: TGTGCCAGCGGCCCCCACAATCAGCCCCAGCATTTT. This gives the protein CASGPHNQPQHF.

This clonotype was detected only a few times. The chain uses TRBV12-3 or TRBV12-4 and TRBJ2-2; no firm D call. The CDR3 totals 16 residues. The V end was cut by 6 bases, the J end by 0 bases, with 14 bases between. In DNA, the CDR3 is TGTGCCAGCAGCCTTGTTGATCCGACGAACACCGGGGAGCTGTTTTTT. It codes for CASSLVDPTNTGELFF.

The sample holds a few counts of this clonotype. The chain links TRBV20-1 to TRBJ2-1; 7 bases are shared with TRBD1. Losses at the gene ends were 3 bases for V and 4 bases for J; bases not matched to a gene: 6. The CDR3 runs to 14 residues. Germline CDR1 DFQATT, CDR2 SNEGSKA (reference sequence). This CDR3 reads CSASDGTDYNEQFF. CDR3 coding DNA: TGCAGTGCTAGCGACGGGACAGATTACAATGAGCAGTTCTTC.

This clonotype was counted many times. The genes are TRBV4-3 and TRBJ2-3; no firm D call. CDR3 size: 14 residues. The V end lost 0 bases, the J end lost 1 base, and 5 bases lay between the germline ends. From germline, CDR1 is LGHNA and CDR2 YSLEER. The CDR3 coding sequence is TGCGCCAGCAGCCAAGATTCTGGCACAGATACGCAGTATTTT. Translated, it gives CASSQDSGTDTQYF.

This clonotype occurred a few times. This rearrangement joins TRBV7-9 to TRBJ1-5, with 7 bases matching TRBD1. V gave up 1 base and J gave up 6 bases; unmatched junction bases: 9. CDR3 length equals 16 residues. Germline V gene lookup returns CDR1 SEHNR and CDR2 FQNEAQ (reference sequence). The CDR3 bases are TGTGCCAGCAGCTTAGTCCTCCAGGGGGAGGGTCAGCCCCAGCATTTT. This gives the protein CASSLVLQGEGQPQHF. Full variable domain (missing parts from reference TRBV7-9 and TRBJ1-5): DTGVSQNPRHKITKRGQNVTFRCDPISEHNRLYWYRQTLGQGPEFLTYFQNEAQLEKSRLLSDRFSAERPKGSFSTLEIQRTEQGDSAMYLCASSLVLQGEGQPQHFGDGTRLSIL.